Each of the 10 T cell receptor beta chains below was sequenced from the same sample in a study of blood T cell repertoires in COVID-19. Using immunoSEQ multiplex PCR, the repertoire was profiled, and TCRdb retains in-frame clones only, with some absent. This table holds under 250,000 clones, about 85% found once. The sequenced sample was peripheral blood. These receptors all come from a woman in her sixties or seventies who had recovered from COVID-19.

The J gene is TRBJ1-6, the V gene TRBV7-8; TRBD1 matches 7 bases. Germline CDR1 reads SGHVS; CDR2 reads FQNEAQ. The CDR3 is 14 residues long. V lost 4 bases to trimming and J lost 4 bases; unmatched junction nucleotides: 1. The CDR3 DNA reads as TGTGCCAGCAGCTCGGGACAGTATAATTCACCCCTCCACTTT. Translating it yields CASSSGQYNSPLHF. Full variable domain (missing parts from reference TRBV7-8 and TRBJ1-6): GAGVSQSPRYKVAKRGQDVALRCDPISGHVSLFWYQQALGQGPEFLTYFQNEAQLDKSGLPSDRFFAERPEGSVSTLKIQRTQQEDSAVYLCASSSGQYNSPLHFGNGTRLTVT.

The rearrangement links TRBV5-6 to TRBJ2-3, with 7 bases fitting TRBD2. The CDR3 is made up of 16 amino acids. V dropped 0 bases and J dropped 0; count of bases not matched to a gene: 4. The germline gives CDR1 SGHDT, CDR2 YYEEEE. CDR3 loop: CASSLVPGGSTDTQYF. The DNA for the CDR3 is TGTGCCAGCAGCTTGGTACCGGGGGGTAGCACAGATACGCAGTATTTT.

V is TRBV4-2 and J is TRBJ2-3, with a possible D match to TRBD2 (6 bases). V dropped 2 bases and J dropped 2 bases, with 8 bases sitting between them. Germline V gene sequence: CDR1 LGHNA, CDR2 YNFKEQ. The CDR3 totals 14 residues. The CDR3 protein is CASSQRTTTDTQYF. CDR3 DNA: TGTGCCAGCAGCCAACGGACTACCACAGATACGCAGTATTTT.

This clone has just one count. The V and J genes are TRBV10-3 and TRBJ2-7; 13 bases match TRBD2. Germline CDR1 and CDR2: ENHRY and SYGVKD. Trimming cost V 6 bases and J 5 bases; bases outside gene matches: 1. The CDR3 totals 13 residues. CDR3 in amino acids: CAIRTSGGNEQYF. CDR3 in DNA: TGTGCCATCAGGACTAGCGGGGGGAACGAGCAGTACTTC.

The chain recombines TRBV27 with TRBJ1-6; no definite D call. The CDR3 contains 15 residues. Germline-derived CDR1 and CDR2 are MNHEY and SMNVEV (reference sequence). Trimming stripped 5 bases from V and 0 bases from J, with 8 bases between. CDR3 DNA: TGTGCCAGCAGTAGGTGGAGCTCCTATAATTCACCCCTCCACTTT. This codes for CASSRWSSYNSPLHF.

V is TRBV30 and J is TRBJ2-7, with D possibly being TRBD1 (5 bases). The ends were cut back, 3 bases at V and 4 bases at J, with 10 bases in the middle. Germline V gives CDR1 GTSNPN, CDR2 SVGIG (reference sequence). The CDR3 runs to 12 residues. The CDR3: CAWSYSGYEQYF. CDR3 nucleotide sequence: TGTGCCTGGAGCTACTCAGGGTACGAGCAGTACTTC.

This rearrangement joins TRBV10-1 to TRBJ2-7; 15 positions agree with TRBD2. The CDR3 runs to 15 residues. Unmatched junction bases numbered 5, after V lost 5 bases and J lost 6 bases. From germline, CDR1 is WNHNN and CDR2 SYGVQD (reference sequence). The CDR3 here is CASSPGTSGGCEQYF. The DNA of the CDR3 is TGCGCCAGCAGTCCCGGGACTAGCGGGGGGTGCGAGCAGTACTTC.

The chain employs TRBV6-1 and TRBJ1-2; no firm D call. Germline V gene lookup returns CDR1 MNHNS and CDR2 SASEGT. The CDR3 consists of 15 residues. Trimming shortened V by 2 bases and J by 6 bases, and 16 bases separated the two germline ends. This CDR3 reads CASSEMWEAGHGYTF. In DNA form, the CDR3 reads TGTGCCAGCAGTGAAATGTGGGAAGCGGGCCATGGCTACACCTTC.

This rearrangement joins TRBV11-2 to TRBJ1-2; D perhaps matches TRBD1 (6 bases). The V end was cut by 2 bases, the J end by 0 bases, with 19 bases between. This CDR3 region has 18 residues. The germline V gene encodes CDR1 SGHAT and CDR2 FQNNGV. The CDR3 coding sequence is TGTGCCAGCAGCTTACCCCGAGGGGGGGCCTTAGCTAACTATGGCTACACCTTC. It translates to CASSLPRGGALANYGYTF.

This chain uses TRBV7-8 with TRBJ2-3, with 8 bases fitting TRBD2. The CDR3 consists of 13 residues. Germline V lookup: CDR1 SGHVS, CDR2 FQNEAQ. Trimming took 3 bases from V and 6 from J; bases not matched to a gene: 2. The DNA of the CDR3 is TGTGCCAGCAGCTTCGGCGGGGGGGATACGCAGTATTTT. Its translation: CASSFGGGDTQYF.